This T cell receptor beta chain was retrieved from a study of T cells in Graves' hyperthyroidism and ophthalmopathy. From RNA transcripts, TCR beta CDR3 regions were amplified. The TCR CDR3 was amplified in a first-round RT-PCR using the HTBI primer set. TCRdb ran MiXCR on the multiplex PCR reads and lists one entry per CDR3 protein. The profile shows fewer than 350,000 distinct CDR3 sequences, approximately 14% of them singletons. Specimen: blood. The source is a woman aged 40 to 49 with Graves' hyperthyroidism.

The CDR3 sequence: CASSERTGPLFF. In nucleotides, the CDR3 is TGTGCCAGCAGCGAGCGGACAGGGCCACTGTTTTTT. The chain joins TRBV7-8 to TRBJ1-4, with 8 bases identical to TRBD1. CDR1 and CDR2 from the germline V gene are SGHVS and FQNEAQ. V dropped 5 bases and J dropped 13; count of bases not matched to a gene: 6. CDR3 length equals 12 residues.